This T cell receptor (beta chain) came from a study of OX40 agonist ivuxolimab in advanced cancers. In the study overall: The costimulatory receptor OX40 (CD134) was targeted by ivuxolimab, a fully human IgG2 agonistic monoclonal antibody. A male proportion of 82.7% and a mean age of roughly 58 years, ranging from roughly 23 to 85, were recorded for the dose-escalation cohort. Intravenous ivuxolimab was administered to patients every 2 weeks at six dose levels: 0.01, 0.1, 0.3, 1.5, 3 and 10 mg/kg. Patients were allowed to have had prior anti-PD-1, anti-PD-L1 or anti-CTLA-4 therapy, and approximately 40% of the dose-escalation patients had been treated with checkpoint inhibitors. Of the roughly 52 patients in dose escalation, about 20 had hepatocellular carcinoma, roughly 15 had melanoma, 9 had renal cell carcinoma and 9 had head and neck cancer. The paper reports the monotherapy dose-escalation portion (N = 52 patients) of the phase I ivuxolimab trial. The point of sequencing TCRbeta in the periphery was to test whether ivuxolimab changed TCR sequence diversity and drove clonal T-cell expansion. Partial responses occurred in three dose-escalation patients, of whom one had hepatocellular carcinoma and two had cutaneous melanoma.

Patients with autoimmune disease history or receiving systemic immunosuppression were excluded from the trial. Peripheral blood for TCR sequencing was collected from all dose cohorts at baseline, on cycle 4 day 1, and on cycle 7 day 1. Samples came from an open-label, multicenter, first-in-human phase I dose-escalation trial of ivuxolimab. Adults with locally advanced or metastatic head and neck squamous cell, hepatocellular, melanoma or renal cell carcinoma were enrolled in the trial. Before TCR sequencing, CD4+ T cells and CD8+ T cells from peripheral blood were sorted into separate populations. Inclusive of the bounding cysteine and phenylalanine, the CDR3 is 14 residues long. Only the CDR3 part of the read is kept: 42 bases, read in frame from the first base. V drops 10 bases and J drops 2 bases, leaving 15 bases in between. CDR1 and CDR2 (SNHLY, FYNNEI) derive from the germline V gene. A single count supports this clone. This clone's antigen is unknown. Base qualities are not at hand, and no much larger clone is one base apart.

Genomic DNA was isolated from the sorted cells so that the TCRbeta CDR3 region could be sequenced. TCRbeta CDR3 regions were sequenced using the immunoSEQ Assay. Here the immuneACCESS table is served through TCRdb, limited to in-frame sequences with V and J called. Missing clones are a known gap in these copies; in checked studies unresolved V genes cover under half, and the rest lacks a known reason. Across this sample there are 90,000 to 150,000 clones, with 75% to 90% seen only once. 0.55% to 0.7% of the sample belongs to the ten largest clones. What the work shows at the level of the full study, not this receptor alone: Low levels of normalized T-cell clonal expansion were also seen in some nonresponding patients. The antigen specificity of the peripheral T cells that underwent clonal expansion was not determined. At doses from 0.1 to 3.0 mg/kg, clonal expansion was seen in both CD4+ and CD8+ blood T cells between baseline and week 6. After ivuxolimab, more expanded clones were found on average in CD8+ T cells than in CD4+ T cells. In partial responders in the 0.1-3.0 mg/kg groups, normalized peripheral clonal expansion was found to be among the lowest, especially among CD8+ T cells.

The chain employs TRBV2 and TRBJ2-4; the D element could tentatively be TRBD1 or TRBD2, as 5 bases agree for each. The clonotype originates from an adult with an advanced solid tumor such as melanoma, head and neck, liver or kidney cancer. The starting material was CD4+ or CD8+ T cells sorted from blood, obtained in a trial of the OX40 agonist ivuxolimab. Read as DNA, the sequence is TGTGCCATCACGTCCGGGGCTACCAAAAACATTCAGTACTTC. Its protein reads: CAITSGATKNIQYF.